This paragraph covers one T cell receptor (beta chain) sequence. These data come from a study of T cell changes during pregnancy in multiple sclerosis. This CDR3 is 12 amino acids long. Germline V CDR1 and CDR2: SGHDN, FVKESK. Trimming stripped 4 bases from V and 5 bases from J, with 9 bases between. Method: immunoSEQ multiplex PCR; TCRdb's copy keeps in-frame clones and lacks some. The sample lists roughly 80,000 clones; 90% to 95% were seen once. Sequencing was performed on peripheral blood, taken before pregnancy. The sequence derives from a female donor with multiple sclerosis, enrolled in a pregnancy study. The chain carries TRBV14 and TRBJ2-7, with D tentatively TRBD1 (5 bases). As DNA, the CDR3 is TGTGCCAGCAGCCGCCAAGGGGACGAGCAGTACTTC. The encoded protein is CASSRQGDEQYF.